This T cell receptor (beta chain) was sequenced in a study of blood T cell repertoires in COVID-19. As for the study in general: Sites across the United States, Italy and Spain contributed samples from acute and convalescent COVID-19.

Enrollment of patients from Seattle took place during active infection, with longitudinal follow-up. Authors' data handling: Reference gene primer amplification gave estimated nucleated cell counts. The method was immunoSEQ multiplex PCR; TCRdb's version includes in-frame clones alone and lacks a portion of them. Clonal size and the V and J genes are those of that table, whereas D and trimming came from the DNA. The table records 200,000 to 250,000 clones, 85% to 90% of them present only once. The sequence was collected from a woman aged 50 to 60 with COVID-19, enrolled during active disease. The sequenced sample was peripheral blood.

The CDR3 DNA follows: TGTGCCACCAGCAGAGAGGGCAGGGGTTTTAGGGGCTACACCTTC. It is translated as CATSREGRGFRGYTF. The V gene is TRBV15, the J gene TRBJ1-2, with D perhaps matching TRBD1 (6 bases). Trimming shortened V by 0 bases and J by 8 bases, and 16 bases separated the two germline ends. CDR1 LNHNV and CDR2 YYDKDF come from the germline V gene (reference sequence). CDR3 length: 15 residues.